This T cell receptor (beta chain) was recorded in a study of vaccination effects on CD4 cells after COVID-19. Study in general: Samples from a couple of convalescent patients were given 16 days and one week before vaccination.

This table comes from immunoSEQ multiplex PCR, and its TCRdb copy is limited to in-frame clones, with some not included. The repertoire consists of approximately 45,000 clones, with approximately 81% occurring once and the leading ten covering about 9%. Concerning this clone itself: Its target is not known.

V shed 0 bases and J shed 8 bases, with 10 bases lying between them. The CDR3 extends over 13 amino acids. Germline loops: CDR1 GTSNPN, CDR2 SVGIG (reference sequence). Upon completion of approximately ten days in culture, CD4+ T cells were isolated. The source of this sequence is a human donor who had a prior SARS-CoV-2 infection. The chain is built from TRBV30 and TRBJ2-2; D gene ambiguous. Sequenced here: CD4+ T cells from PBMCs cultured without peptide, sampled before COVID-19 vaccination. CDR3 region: CAWSVGRKGELFF. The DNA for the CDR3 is TGTGCCTGGAGTGTAGGTCGCAAAGGGGAGCTGTTTTTT.